This record covers a single T cell receptor beta chain. Its target is not known. The data were taken from a study of CD8 T cells in Susac syndrome. An amount of RNA that ranged from roughly 0.45 to 1 ug was reverse transcribed with random hexamers. immunoSEQ multiplex PCR amplified TCR beta CDR3 across 54 Vbeta, 13 Jbeta. TCRdb independently ran MiXCR on the immunoSEQ multiplex PCR reads; one entry per CDR3 protein. The sample shows about 180,000 distinct CDR3 sequences, around 95% of them seen only once. Germline CDR1 reads SGHKS; CDR2 reads YYEKEE (reference sequence). With 2 bases removed from V and 8 bases from J, the gap between germline ends came to 13 bases. The CDR3 length is 13 residues. Study-wide results and limits: The relatively small number of individuals in the TCR sequencing and HLA analysis was acknowledged by the study.

CD8+ and CD4+ T cells taken from blood had their TCR beta sequenced. TEMRA cells were FACS-enriched, while CD8+ and CD4+ T cells were negatively isolated. The V gene is TRBV5-5, the J gene TRBJ1-2; the D is unclear. This TCR came from a human donor with multiple sclerosis. The material sequenced was CD4+ T cells from PBMCs. CDR3 amino acids: CASSFWDSGGYTF. The CDR3 region has the DNA TGTGCCAGCAGCTTTTGGGATTCTGGAGGCTACACCTTC.